This TCR beta chain was sequenced for a study of metastatic and nonmetastatic thyroid tumors. Study context: Repertoires of blood and of tissue (tumor or nodule) from malignant and benign thyroid patients were compared.

Until they underwent thyroid surgery, no patient had received any treatment. Study-wide results and limits: In blood and tumor, TCR beta diversity was reportedly significantly higher in malignant thyroid tumors than in benign nodules.

Authors' analysis steps: Clinicopathological groups differed in CDR3, with these differences serving to build a distant-metastasis classifier for papillary thyroid cancer. TCRdb recomputed clones from the PCR reads via MiXCR. The V and J calls here are based on TCRdb, not the publication. The sample has some 26,000 clones, 20% seen once; the top ten hold roughly 4.5%. The sample holds many counts of this clone. No antigen is known for it. Germline V gene sequence: CDR1 SGHDT, CDR2 YYEEEE. The CDR3 covers 13 residues. V was pared by 5 bases and J by 15 bases, with 11 bases of the junction left unmatched.

The sequenced sample was adjacent normal tissue. This TCR was recovered from a female donor with papillary thyroid cancer or a benign thyroid nodule (not recorded which). Some clones in this sample may be carry-over from other donors' samples. V usage is TRBV5-6 and J usage is TRBJ2-1; 10 bases agree with TRBD2. The CDR3 DNA follows: TGTGCCAGCAGTTTTGCCGGGACTAGCGTTCCGTTCTTC. Amino acid sequence: CASSFAGTSVPFF.